Presented here are 15 T cell receptor beta chains from one specimen sequenced in a study of breast tumors, draining lymph nodes, adjacent tissues. MiXCR, applied by TCRdb to the multiplex PCR reads, yields one record per CDR3 protein. The data show some 14,000 distinct CDR3 sequences, 62% seen once. The sample taken for sequencing was tumor-adjacent breast tissue. The source is a female donor with breast cancer. Some clones in this sample may be carry-over from other donors' samples.

The rearrangement joins TRBV24-1 to TRBJ1-4; weak D call: TRBD1 (5 bases). CDR1 is KGHDR, CDR2 SFDVKD, per germline. The CDR3 is 12 residues long. Trimming pared 5 bases from V and 8 bases from J, leaving 8 bases between. The CDR3 is CATSVGVEKLFF. CDR3 sequence (DNA): TGTGCCACCAGTGTGGGGGTGGAAAAACTGTTTTTT.

This clonotype qualifies as large (0.1 to 1%). This chain joins TRBV25-1 and TRBJ1-5, with D maybe TRBD1 (6 bases). CDR3 size: 11 residues. Trimming cost V 7 bases and J 13 bases, with 14 bases left between them. Germline CDR1 is MGHDK and CDR2 is SYGVNS. The DNA of the CDR3 is TGTGCCAGCACTCACGGGGACACTCAGCATTTT. It codes for CASTHGDTQHF.

As concerns this clonotype: The conserved final phenylalanine or tryptophan is absent from the CDR3, which likely points to a read error. The rearrangement uses TRBV12-3 or TRBV12-4 and TRBJ1-1; 11 bases map to TRBD1. The V segment lost 6 bases and the J segment 0 bases; nucleotides outside the gene matches: 6. The CDR3 extends over 16 amino acids. DNA of the CDR3: TGTGCCAGCAGACCCCGGGACAGGGGGATGAACACTGAAGCTTTCCTT. Translation: CASRPRDRGMNTEAFL.

The chain employs TRBV25-1 and TRBJ2-5, with 8 bases lining up with TRBD2. CDR3 size: 15 residues. The germline gives CDR1 MGHDK, CDR2 SYGVNS. V was pared by 3 bases and J by 3 bases, with 6 bases of the junction left unmatched. The CDR3 DNA is TGTGCCAGCAGTGAGATGGGAGCGGGAGAAGAGACCCAGTACTTC. This codes for CASSEMGAGEETQYF. Full variable domain (remainder filled in from reference TRBV25-1 and TRBJ2-5): EADIYQTPRYLVIGTGKKITLECSQTMGHDKMYWYQQDPGMELHLIHYSYGVNSTEKGDLSSESTVSRIRTEHFPLTLESARPSHTSQYLCASSEMGAGEETQYFGPGTRLLVL.

This clonotype has ten or more counts. One end of the junction varies from germline; a read error may be responsible. Written as DNA, the CDR3 is TGTGCCAGCAGTGGGGCAAACTACAATGAGCAGTCCTTC. Its protein product is CASSGANYNEQSF. The V call is TRBV6-2 or TRBV6-3, the J call TRBJ2-1; maybe TRBD1 (5 bases). The CDR3 loop spans 13 amino acids. The V gene's germline CDR1 is MNHEY and CDR2 SVGEGT.

This clonotype is medium-sized (0.01 to 0.1%) by share. The V gene is TRBV3-1, the J gene TRBJ2-7; the D gene is possibly TRBD2 (6 bases). V dropped 3 bases and J dropped 0 bases, with 12 bases sitting between them. Germline CDR1 reads LGHDT; CDR2 reads YNNKEL (reference sequence). This CDR3 region has 15 residues. The CDR3, as DNA: TGTGCCAGCAGCCAGCTCTCTAGCGACTCCTACGAGCAGTACTTC. Its protein product is CASSQLSSDSYEQYF.

In regard to this clonotype: This sequence may be a read error, since a much larger clone differs from it by one base. CDR3 sequence (DNA): TGTGCCATCTGTGAAGGAGGGACGAACACTGAAGCTTTCTTT. Its protein product is CAICEGGTNTEAFF. The chain joins TRBV10-3 to TRBJ1-1, with D possibly matching TRBD1 (5 bases). The CDR3 has 14 residues. Germline CDR1 reads ENHRY; CDR2 reads SYGVKD.

At least ten counts were recorded for this clonotype. The V call is TRBV27, the J call TRBJ2-7, with TRBD1 identical over 7 bases. Per the germline V gene, CDR1 is MNHEY and CDR2 is SMNVEV (reference sequence). This CDR3 spans 13 amino acids. The V and J ends lost 5 bases and 4 bases, in that order; junction bases with no gene match: 5. Here the CDR3 DNA reads TGTGCCAGCAGTCCGACGACAGGGTACGAGCAGTACTTC. Its protein product is CASSPTTGYEQYF.

The V and J genes are TRBV24-1 and TRBJ2-3, with D perhaps TRBD1 (6 bases). CDR3 length equals 14 residues. Per germline, CDR1 KGHDR and CDR2 SFDVKD. V was cut by 3 bases and J by 4 bases, with 10 bases left in between. The CDR3 sequence is CATSDPRGADTQYF. CDR3 nucleotides: TGTGCCACCAGTGATCCCAGGGGTGCAGATACGCAGTATTTT.

This clonotype was counted between two and nine times. The V gene is TRBV24-1, the J gene TRBJ2-3; D possibly matches TRBD1 or TRBD2 (6 bases each). Trimming pared 5 bases from V and 0 bases from J, leaving 14 bases between. The CDR3 sequence is 16 residues long. The germline V gene encodes CDR1 KGHDR and CDR2 SFDVKD. For the CDR3, the DNA is TGTGCCACCAGTGCGGGGGACATACCTAGCACAGATACGCAGTATTTT. Translated, it gives CATSAGDIPSTDTQYF.

This clonotype showed up many times. This chain uses TRBV6-2 or TRBV6-3 with TRBJ2-2, with TRBD1 matching over 9 bases. Germline V lookup: CDR1 MNHEY, CDR2 SVGEGT. The CDR3 is made up of 15 amino acids. V lost 0 bases, J lost 7 bases, and 3 bases stayed unmatched. The DNA of the CDR3 is TGTGCCAGCAGTTACTCGGGACAGGGACGCGGGGAGCTGTTTTTT. Amino acid sequence: CASSYSGQGRGELFF.

The J gene is TRBJ2-2, the V gene TRBV5-1; perhaps TRBD2 as D (6 bases). The V and J ends lost 4 bases and 0 bases respectively, with 10 bases between them. The CDR3 has 15 residues. The germline V gene has CDR1 SGHRS and CDR2 YFSETQ. The CDR3 sequence: CASSQGGPNTGELFF. In nucleotides, the CDR3 is TGCGCCAGCAGCCAGGGAGGACCGAACACCGGGGAGCTGTTTTTT.

Note on this clonotype: A read error may account for a junction end that differs from germline. The chain couples TRBV7-7 to TRBJ2-1; 9 nucleotides match TRBD2. This CDR3 is built from 15 residues. CDR1 SSHAT and CDR2 FNYEAQ come from the germline V gene (reference sequence). Written as DNA, the CDR3 is TGTGCTAGCAGCCCAGGGACTAGCCTATACAATGAGCAGTTCTTC. This encodes CASSPGTSLYNEQFF.

The rearrangement joins TRBV5-1 to TRBJ1-6, with TRBD1 matching over 7 bases. Germline V gives CDR1 SGHRS, CDR2 YFSETQ. The CDR3 has 17 amino acids. Unmatched junction bases numbered 14, after V lost 4 bases and J lost 7 bases. CDR3 sequence reads: CASSPGHRDSRNSPLHF. DNA for the CDR3: TGCGCCAGCAGCCCTGGACACCGGGACAGTCGCAATTCACCCCTCCACTTT.

This rearrangement joins TRBV10-3 to TRBJ2-7; TRBD2 matches at 8 bases. With 10 bases clipped from V and 2 bases from J, the junction kept 10 bases outside the gene matches. Germline CDR1 is ENHRY and CDR2 is SYGVKD. This CDR3 contains 14 residues. In nucleotides, the CDR3 is TGTGCCACCCAAGGACTAGCTGACACCTACGAGCAGTACTTC. This encodes CATQGLADTYEQYF.